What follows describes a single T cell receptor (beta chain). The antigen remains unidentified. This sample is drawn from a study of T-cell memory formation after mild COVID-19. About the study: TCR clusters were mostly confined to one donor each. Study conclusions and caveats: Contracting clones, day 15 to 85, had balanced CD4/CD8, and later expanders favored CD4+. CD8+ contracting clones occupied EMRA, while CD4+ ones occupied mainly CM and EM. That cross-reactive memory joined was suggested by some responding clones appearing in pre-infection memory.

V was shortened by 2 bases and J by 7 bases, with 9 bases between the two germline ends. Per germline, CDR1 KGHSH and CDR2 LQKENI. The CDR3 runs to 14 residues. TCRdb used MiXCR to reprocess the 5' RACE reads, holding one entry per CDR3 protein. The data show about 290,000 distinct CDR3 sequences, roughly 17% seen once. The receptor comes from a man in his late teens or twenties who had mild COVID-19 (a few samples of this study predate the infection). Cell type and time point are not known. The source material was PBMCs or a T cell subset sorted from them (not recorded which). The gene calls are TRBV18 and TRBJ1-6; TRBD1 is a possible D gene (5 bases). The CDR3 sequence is CASSPGADNSPLHF. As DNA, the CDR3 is TGTGCCAGCTCACCAGGGGCAGACAATTCACCCCTCCACTTT.